A selection of T cell receptor beta chains follows, all from one sample in a study of Ad26.COV2.S vaccination and SARS-CoV-2 variants. Only in-frame clones appear in the TCRdb table, and some are missing; sequencing was by immunoSEQ multiplex PCR. This table holds about 280,000 clones, about 89% found once. The source was peripheral blood, collected in a trial of Ad26.COV2.S vaccine versus placebo. The receptors here all came from a person between 18 and 65 years old who received the Ad26.COV2.S COVID-19 vaccine or a placebo. Each CDR3 is given with its conserved first and last residue. D genes are given only for firm matches. Clone size is shown for a subset of rows, as once, few, many or a class of expanded clone.

TRBJ2-7 NA NA TRBV6-5 CASSPPGPRQYEQYF TGTGCCAGCAGCCCCCCGGGGCCCCGACAATACGAGCAGTACTTC
TRBJ2-3 NA NA TRBV2 CAGGQRLTDTQYF TGTGCCGGCGGACAGAGACTCACAGATACGCAGTATTTT
TRBJ2-1 NA NA TRBV2 CASSPLTYNEQFF TGTGCCAGCAGTCCACTTACCTACAATGAGCAGTTCTTC
TRBJ2-5 TRBD2 NA TRBV9 CASSGGLAQETQYF TGTGCCAGCAGCGGGGGACTAGCGCAGGAGACCCAGTACTTC
TRBJ2-5 TRBD1 NA TRBV4-3 CASSRTFQGAGETQYF TGCGCCAGCAGCCGCACGTTTCAGGGGGCAGGAGAGACCCAGTACTTC
TRBJ2-7 NA NA TRBV25-1 CASSGEGRIYEQYF TGTGCCAGCAGTGGTGAAGGGAGGATCTACGAGCAGTACTTC
TRBJ2-3 NA NA TRBV28 CASSLQDTQYF TGTGCCAGCTCCCTGCAGGATACGCAGTATTTT
TRBJ1-1 NA once TRBV29-1 CSVDPGWPEAFF TGCAGCGTTGACCCGGGGTGGCCTGAAGCTTTCTTT
TRBJ2-3 NA few TRBV2 CASRMGRSSTQYF TGTGCCAGCAGAATGGGTCGGAGTAGCACGCAGTATTTT
TRBJ2-7 TRBD2 NA TRBV2 CASRGTSGRDEQYF TGTGCCAGCAGGGGGACTAGCGGGAGGGACGAGCAGTACTTC
TRBJ2-3 NA NA TRBV18 CASSPEGDTQYF TGTGCCAGCTCACCAGAGGGGGATACGCAGTATTTT
TRBJ1-1 TRBD1 NA TRBV29-1 CSVAQGASPNTEAFF TGCAGCGTCGCACAGGGGGCTTCCCCCAACACTGAAGCTTTCTTT
TRBJ1-3 NA NA TRBV7-9 CASSFRNPGSPGNTIYF TGTGCCAGCAGCTTTAGAAACCCCGGGTCACCTGGAAACACCATATATTTT
TRBJ1-1 NA NA TRBV14 CASSQRWSTDEAFF TGTGCCAGCAGCCAAAGGTGGTCGACAGATGAAGCTTTCTTT
TRBJ1-6 NA NA TRBV5-4 CASSFQGNSPLHF TGTGCCAGCAGCTTCCAGGGAAATTCACCCCTCCACTTT
TRBJ2-1 TRBD2 NA TRBV30 CAWSYGGARNEQFF TGTGCCTGGAGTTACGGGGGGGCTAGGAATGAGCAGTTCTTC
TRBJ1-2 NA NA TRBV7-2 CASSLGAISNYGYTF TGTGCCAGCAGCTTAGGGGCAATAAGTAACTATGGCTACACCTTC
TRBJ2-3 NA once TRBV28 CASSLPGPVTDTQYF TGTGCCAGCAGTTTGCCTGGGCCGGTCACAGATACGCAGTATTTT
TRBJ2-7 NA NA TRBV20-1 CSARDTYEQYF TGCAGTGCTCGGGACACCTACGAGCAGTACTTC
TRBJ2-1 TRBD2 NA TRBV5-1 CASSLVAGVDNEQFF TGCGCCAGCAGCTTGGTAGCGGGGGTAGACAATGAGCAGTTCTTC
TRBJ1-1 TRBD1 once TRBV5-1 CASSWSYRGTEAFF TGCGCCAGCAGCTGGTCTTACAGGGGAACTGAAGCTTTCTTT
TRBJ1-2 TRBD1 NA TRBV6-5 CASSSMTGKGSYGYTF TGTGCCAGCAGTTCTATGACAGGGAAGGGTTCGTATGGCTACACCTTC
TRBJ2-3 NA NA TRBV30 CAWSVSGRGTDTQYF TGTGCCTGGAGTGTTAGCGGCAGAGGCACAGATACGCAGTATTTT
TRBJ2-7 TRBD1 NA TRBV30 CAWSPDRWSSYEQYF TGTGCCTGGAGCCCGGACAGGTGGAGCTCCTACGAGCAGTACTTC
TRBJ2-5 NA NA TRBV24-1 CATSTGGETQYF TGTGCCACCAGTACAGGAGGGGAGACCCAGTACTTC
TRBJ1-3 NA NA TRBV7-9 CASSLAGTDLSGNTIYF TGTGCCAGCAGCTTAGCCGGGACGGACCTCTCTGGAAACACCATATATTTT
TRBJ1-2 TRBD1 NA TRBV27 CASRSGQGTYGYTF TGTGCCAGCAGATCCGGACAGGGAACCTATGGCTACACCTTC
TRBJ1-2 NA NA TRBV7-2 CASSFQSTVGYTF TGTGCCAGCAGCTTTCAGAGTACGGTTGGCTACACCTTC
TRBJ1-2 NA NA TRBV25-1 CASSESNSNYGYTF TGTGCCAGCAGTGAATCGAACTCTAACTATGGCTACACCTTC
TRBJ1-2 TRBD1 NA TRBV28 CASSPHRGTDGGYTF TGTGCCAGCAGCCCCCACCGCGGGACAGACGGGGGCTACACCTTC
TRBJ2-7 NA NA TRBV18 CASSASGAGAEQYF TGTGCCAGCTCCGCCTCAGGGGCCGGAGCCGAGCAGTACTTC
TRBJ1-1 NA NA TRBV12-3/TRBV12-4 CASSFSLNTEAFF TGTGCCAGCAGTTTCAGCCTGAACACTGAAGCTTTCTTT
TRBJ1-2 NA NA TRBV3-1/TRBV3-2 CASSQDDGLRGYTF TGTGCCAGCAGCCAAGACGACGGACTCCGGGGCTACACCTTC
TRBJ2-7 TRBD1 once TRBV9 CASSLGQGAYEQYF TGTGCCAGCAGCCTCGGACAGGGGGCCTACGAGCAGTACTTC
TRBJ2-2 NA NA TRBV10-1 CASSSTFGGELFF TGCGCCAGTTCTAGCACCTTCGGCGGGGAGCTGTTTTTT
TRBJ1-2 NA NA TRBV6-5 CATWGVVYGYTF TGTGCCACCTGGGGGGTCGTCTATGGCTACACCTTC
TRBJ2-1 NA NA TRBV6-4 CASSDSNEQFF TGTGCCAGCAGTGACTCCAATGAGCAGTTCTTC
TRBJ1-6 NA NA TRBV11-2 CASSPVTNSPLHF TGTGCCAGCAGCCCGGTTACCAATTCACCCCTCCACTTT
TRBJ2-1 NA NA TRBV7-8 CASTPNSGYLEQFF TGTGCCAGCACGCCGAACTCAGGTTATTTGGAGCAGTTCTTC